A selection of T cell receptor beta chains follows, all from one sample in a study of blood T cell repertoires in COVID-19. Assay used: immunoSEQ multiplex PCR; TCRdb lists only in-frame clones, some missing. The sample gives about 190,000 clones, around 80% of which show up once; 2.5% to 3.5% is in the top ten. Sequenced: peripheral blood. All receptors derive from a woman older than 75 with active or convalescent COVID-19. The CDR3 runs from the conserved cysteine through the conserved F or W. The D gene is left open where the match is weak. Only some rows state a clone size, as once, few, many or a class for expanded clones.

clone_size d_call j_call v_call cdr3_nt cdr3_aa
- TRBD2 TRBJ2-7 TRBV18 TGTGCCAGCTCACCGACAGGGACTAGCGGGGGGGTACGACATCTGTACGAGCAGTACTTC CASSPTGTSGGVRHLYEQYF
- TRBD1 TRBJ2-7 TRBV9 TGTGCCAGCAGCGCGACAGGGAACACCTACGAGCAGTACTTC CASSATGNTYEQYF
- - TRBJ2-7 TRBV7-9 TGTGCCAGCAGCTTAGAACTCCGGGTCCCCCCCGACTTC CASSLELRVPPDF
- TRBD1 TRBJ2-5 TRBV10-3 TGTGCCATCAGACCTGGACAGGGACAAGAGACCCAGTACTTC CAIRPGQGQETQYF
- - TRBJ1-1 TRBV5-1 TGCGCCAGCAGCTTGCAGGGTATGGACACTGAAGCTTTCTTT CASSLQGMDTEAFF
- - TRBJ2-7 TRBV2 TGTGCCAGCTATGGGGGCGGACACTACGAGCAGTACTTC CASYGGGHYEQYF
many - TRBJ2-7 TRBV6-5 TGTGCCAGCAGTTACTCGGCCAGTCGGGACGAGCAGTACTTC CASSYSASRDEQYF
once TRBD2 TRBJ2-3 TRBV5-1 TGCGCCAGCAGCTTGGCGCTAGCGGGGGCCCCAGATACGCAGTATTTT CASSLALAGAPDTQYF
many TRBD2 TRBJ2-1 TRBV11-2 TGTGCCAGCAGCTTTATAGCGGGGGGCTACAATGAGCAGTTCTTC CASSFIAGGYNEQFF
- TRBD1 TRBJ1-2 TRBV29-1 TGCAGCGTTGCAGGGGGCGCCTATGGCTACACCTTC CSVAGGAYGYTF
few TRBD1 TRBJ1-2 TRBV10-1 TGCGCCAACCCCGGGACAGCCTATGGCTACACCTTC CANPGTAYGYTF
- TRBD1 TRBJ2-5 TRBV28 TGTGCCAGCAGTAAACGACAGGGGCAAGAGACCCAGTACTTC CASSKRQGQETQYF
- TRBD1 TRBJ1-6 TRBV6-5 TGTGCCAGCACCGACAGGGGGAGCTATAATTCACCCCTCCACTTT CASTDRGSYNSPLHF
- - TRBJ1-1 TRBV9 TGTGCCAGCAGCGTAATCGTCAACACTGAAGCTTTCTTT CASSVIVNTEAFF
- - TRBJ2-7 TRBV28 TGTGCCAGCACGAAATTGGGGGGACACGAGCAGTACTTC CASTKLGGHEQYF
- TRBD2 TRBJ2-3 TRBV6-2/TRBV6-3 TGTGCCAGCAGTTACTCCTTAAGCGGGGGGAGAGGAAGCACAGATACGCAGTATTTT CASSYSLSGGRGSTDTQYF
- - TRBJ1-2 TRBV18 TGTGCCAGCTCACCAGGGACTGTCAGGGGCTACACCTTC CASSPGTVRGYTF
once TRBD1 TRBJ1-4 TRBV5-1 TGCGCCAGCAGCTTGACCGGCAGGGGGCCAACTAATGAAAAACTGTTTTTT CASSLTGRGPTNEKLFF
- TRBD2 TRBJ2-1 TRBV4-2 TGTGCCAGCAGCCTACCCGGGGGGGCGCTTGAGCAGTTCTTC CASSLPGGALEQFF
few TRBD1 TRBJ2-7 TRBV10-3 TGTGCCATCAGCACCGGGACAGGGTCCGAGCAGTACTTC CAISTGTGSEQYF
- - TRBJ2-3 TRBV24-1 TGTGCCACCAGTGATAGCAACGGATACAGGGATGGTTTGCGCACAGATACGCAGTATTTT CATSDSNGYRDGLRTDTQYF
few TRBD1 TRBJ1-5 TRBV19 TGTGCCAGTAGCCGCGGACAGGGGGTCAGCAATCAGCCCCAGCATTTT CASSRGQGVSNQPQHF
many - TRBJ1-1 TRBV28 TGTGCCAGCAGTTTCGTGGAGATGAACACTGAAGCTTTCTTT CASSFVEMNTEAFF
few - TRBJ1-2 TRBV4-3 TGCGCCAGCAGCCAAGATCACCTGGGAGCCGTCTATGGCTACACCTTC CASSQDHLGAVYGYTF
- TRBD1 TRBJ2-7 TRBV5-1 TGCGCCAGCAGCAGGACAGGGGGCGAGTCCTACGAGCAGTACTTC CASSRTGGESYEQYF
- - TRBJ1-1 TRBV24-1 TGTGCCACCAGTGACCGAGATTACACTGAAGCTTTCTTT CATSDRDYTEAFF
once TRBD2 TRBJ2-3 TRBV3-1/TRBV3-2 TGTGCCAGCCGACTAGCGGGGGACTCTAGCACAGATACGCAGTATTTT CASRLAGDSSTDTQYF
- - TRBJ2-1 TRBV4-3 TGCGCCAGCAGCCAAGATGCGGGGTTCTACAATGAGCAGTTCTTC CASSQDAGFYNEQFF
once - TRBJ1-3 TRBV7-6 TGTGCCAGCAGCTTAGGGCGAGGGGGTATCGACGGAAACACCATATATTTT CASSLGRGGIDGNTIYF
- TRBD1 TRBJ1-2 TRBV4-2 TGTGCCAGCAGCCAAGACCGGACAGGGGTTAATGGCTACACCTTC CASSQDRTGVNGYTF
- TRBD1 TRBJ1-3 TRBV2 TGTGCCAGCAGCCTACAGGGGTTAACTGGAAACACCATATATTTT CASSLQGLTGNTIYF
- - TRBJ2-1 TRBV18 TGTGCCAGCTCACTGACAGGAGGCTCCTACAATGAGCAGTTCTTC CASSLTGGSYNEQFF
- TRBD1 TRBJ1-2 TRBV4-3 TGCCCCACCCGCCGAAGGGGGTATTCCGGGACAGGGGGCGTGGGGTCTTGTGGCTACACCTTC CPTRRRGYSGTGGVGSCGYTF
- - TRBJ2-7 TRBV11-1 TGTGCCAGCAGCTTTCCCAAATCAGGGGTCGGAGAGCAGTACTTC CASSFPKSGVGEQYF
- TRBD1 TRBJ1-1 TRBV3-1/TRBV3-2 TGTGCCAGCAGCCAGACTATGGGACAGTGGAGGACTGAAGCTTTCTTT CASSQTMGQWRTEAFF
- TRBD1 TRBJ2-7 TRBV6-1 TGTGCCAGCAGCACCGACAGGGTACTATCCTACGAGCAGTACTTC CASSTDRVLSYEQYF
- - TRBJ2-4 TRBV2 TGTGCCAGCGCGGGATTATCTTCAGCCAAAAACATTCAGTACTTC CASAGLSSAKNIQYF
- TRBD2 TRBJ2-3 TRBV5-8 TGTGCCAGCAGCTTGATATTTAGCGGGGCGACTCAGGGTGATACGCAGTATTTT CASSLIFSGATQGDTQYF
- - TRBJ2-7 TRBV11-3 TGTGCCAGCAGCTTAGAGGCGGGACAGCAGCAGTACTTC CASSLEAGQQQYF
few - TRBJ1-1 TRBV6-6 TGTGCCAGCAGCAACAAGAGGACGGGGGACACTGAAGCTTTCTTT CASSNKRTGDTEAFF
few - TRBJ1-2 TRBV4-1 TGCGCCAGCAGCCAAGATAGTGGCTATGGCTACACCTTC CASSQDSGYGYTF
once TRBD2 TRBJ2-1 TRBV7-9 TGTGCCAGCAGCTTAGCGTTTCGACTAGCGGGGGTGCTTGAGCAGTTCTTC CASSLAFRLAGVLEQFF
- - TRBJ2-5 TRBV10-3 TGTGCCACCCGTAGCCCCACAGGGCAAGAGACCCAGTACTTC CATRSPTGQETQYF
- - TRBJ1-3 TRBV30 TGTGCCTGGGGAGCCACAGGATCCTCTGGAAACACCATATATTTT CAWGATGSSGNTIYF
- - TRBJ2-5 TRBV7-2 TGTGCCAGCAGCGACACAGGCCTACTTCAAGCGGAGACCCAGTACTTC CASSDTGLLQAETQYF
- TRBD1 TRBJ1-5 TRBV27 TGTGCCAGCAGTGGGGGACAGGTAAATCAGCCCCAGCATTTT CASSGGQVNQPQHF
- TRBD1 TRBJ1-2 TRBV27 TGTGCCAGCAGTTTTGGGACAGGAAACTATGGCTACACCTTC CASSFGTGNYGYTF